The source of this TCR beta chain is a study of blood T cells in healthy people across ages. This clonotype was found many times. Its antigen is still unknown. Study-wide findings and caveats: Per million T cells, TCR beta diversity dropped roughly linearly as age increased.

Germline loops: CDR1 SGDLS, CDR2 YYNGEE. The CDR3 contains 15 residues. The V and J ends lost 1 base and 0 bases respectively, with 10 bases between them. Combining a sample-barcoded 5' primer with a J-beta primer mix, a second PCR ran for roughly 6 to 11 cycles. TCRdb ran MiXCR on the 5' RACE reads and lists one entry per CDR3 protein. The repertoire holds about 1.1 million distinct CDR3 sequences, with roughly two fifths as singletons. This sequence originates from a man between 18 and 35 years old in good health. This sequence joins TRBV9 and TRBJ1-2; D is unclear. Sequencing was carried out using blood. Here the CDR3 reads CASSVRNTANYGYTF. CDR3 sequence (DNA): TGTGCCAGCAGCGTACGGAACACGGCTAACTATGGCTACACCTTC.